The 27 T cell receptor beta chains listed next were all sequenced from one sample in a study of blood T cell repertoires in COVID-19. The data were produced by immunoSEQ multiplex PCR, yet TCRdb's version contains in-frame clones alone and is incomplete. The sample has about 55,000 clones, 80% to 95% seen once. Sequencing was carried out using peripheral blood. The receptors stem from an older man with acute or convalescent COVID-19.

This clone has only a few counts. J is TRBJ1-6 and V is TRBV15; D gene ambiguous. The germline gives CDR1 LNHNV, CDR2 YYDKDF (reference sequence). Trimming took off 3 bases at V and 11 bases at J, with 8 bases between the two ends. The CDR3 is made up of 12 amino acids. Here the CDR3 reads CATSRGSPPLHF. In nucleotides, the CDR3 is TGTGCCACCAGCAGGGGGAGCCCACCCCTCCACTTT.

The chain recombines TRBV6-5 with TRBJ1-6, with D possibly being TRBD1 (5 bases). Trimming took 8 bases from V and 11 from J, leaving 13 bases between them. This CDR3 is 12 amino acids long. The germline gives CDR1 MNHEY, CDR2 SVGAGI. CDR3 DNA sequence: TGTGCCAGCCGGGGGGGGTCGGCACCCCTCCACTTT. Its translation: CASRGGSAPLHF.

The V call is TRBV10-1, the J call TRBJ2-1; TRBD2 is a possible D gene (7 bases). The CDR3 loop spans 12 amino acids. The germline CDR1 and CDR2 sequences are WNHNN and SYGVQD (reference sequence). V was cut by 8 bases and J by 10 bases, with 15 bases left in between. CDR3 protein: CASPKGGGEQFF. CDR3 DNA: TGCGCCAGCCCCAAGGGGGGGGGCGAGCAGTTCTTC.

The chain combines TRBV7-9 with TRBJ1-1; D may be TRBD1 (6 bases). Germline V gene data show CDR1 as SEHNR and CDR2 as FQNEAQ (reference sequence). The CDR3 length is 12 residues. The V end was cut by 5 bases, the J end by 5 bases, with 9 bases between. The CDR3 DNA reads TGTGCCAGCAGCCAGGGACAAACTGAAGCTTTCTTT. Amino acid sequence: CASSQGQTEAFF. The full variable domain, completed using reference TRBV7-9 and TRBJ1-1, is DTGVSQNPRHKITKRGQNVTFRCDPISEHNRLYWYRQTLGQGPEFLTYFQNEAQLEKSRLLSDRFSAERPKGSFSTLEIQRTEQGDSAMYLCASSQGQTEAFFGQGTRLTVV.

J is TRBJ1-4 and V is TRBV15; D may be TRBD1 (6 bases). CDR1 is LNHNV and CDR2 is YYDKDF in the germline V gene (reference sequence). With 3 bases removed from V and 4 bases from J, the gap between germline ends came to 12 bases. The CDR3 runs 15 residues. CDR3 coding DNA: TGTGCCACCAGCAGCAAGGACAGTCGTAATGAAAAACTGTTTTTT. It yields the protein CATSSKDSRNEKLFF.

CDR3 coding DNA: TGTGCCAGCAGTGTGTTAGCGGGGGGCCAGGGGGAGCAGTTCTTC. Translating gives CASSVLAGGQGEQFF. V gene TRBV6-4 combines with J gene TRBJ2-1, with TRBD2 matching 10 bases. After removal of 4 bases from V and 10 bases from J, the junction contained 10 bases not matched to a gene. Germline CDR1 reads MRHNA; CDR2 reads SNTAGT. CDR3 length: 15 amino acids.

Comments on this clone: One end of the junction does not line up with germline, which may come from a read error. This chain connects TRBV11-3 to TRBJ2-1, with 12 bases identical to TRBD2. CDR3 length equals 15 residues. Germline CDR1 and CDR2: SGHNT and YENEEA. CDR3 DNA: TGTGCCAGCAGCTTACTAGCGGGGGGGTACAATGAGCAGCTCTTC. As protein: CASSLLAGGYNEQLF.

The chain employs TRBV4-2 and TRBJ1-6; 9 nucleotides agree with TRBD1. The V and J ends lost 0 bases and 8 bases, in that order; junction bases with no gene match: 8. Germline-derived CDR1 and CDR2 are LGHNA and YNFKEQ. This CDR3 region has 17 residues. Here the CDR3 DNA reads TGTGCCAGCAGCCAAGATCGGGGACAGGGTATGGATTCACCCCTCCACTTT. Protein: CASSQDRGQGMDSPLHF.

In its sample, this clone was seen once. The rearrangement uses TRBV7-2 and TRBJ2-3; the match to TRBD2 covers 8 bases. The V gene end was trimmed by 0 bases and the J gene end by 6 bases; junction bases not matched to a gene: 8. Germline CDR1 and CDR2: SGHTA and FQGNSA. The CDR3 contains 16 residues. CDR3 sequence (DNA): TGTGCCAGCAGCTTAGCAGGACGGGGGGGCATGGATACGCAGTATTTT. It yields the protein CASSLAGRGGMDTQYF.

The chain has TRBV3-1 (or the pseudogene TRBV3-2) and TRBJ1-4, with a tentative D call TRBD1 (5 bases). V lost 4 bases and J 7 bases, leaving 19 bases between the germline ends. The CDR3 is 16 residues long. CDR1 and CDR2 (germline): LGHDT, YNNKEL (reference sequence). CDR3 residues: CASSLLGGGSREKLFF. The CDR3 nucleotides read TGTGCCAGCAGCCTACTCGGCGGGGGATCTCGTGAAAAACTGTTTTTT.

The chain recombines TRBV7-9 with TRBJ2-2, with unresolved D. V dropped 4 bases and J dropped 4 bases, with 10 bases sitting between them. The CDR3 extends over 14 amino acids. CDR1 and CDR2 from the germline V gene are SEHNR and FQNEAQ (reference sequence). The CDR3, as DNA: TGTGCCAGCAGCTCCGGGTCGGCCACCGGGGAGCTGTTTTTT. As protein: CASSSGSATGELFF. Drawing the rest from reference TRBV7-9 and TRBJ2-2, the complete variable domain is DTGVSQNPRHKITKRGQNVTFRCDPISEHNRLYWYRQTLGQGPEFLTYFQNEAQLEKSRLLSDRFSAERPKGSFSTLEIQRTEQGDSAMYLCASSSGSATGELFFGEGSRLTVL.

The chain combines TRBV6-1 with TRBJ2-5, with 9 bases lining up with TRBD2. Germline CDR1 MNHNS, CDR2 SASEGT. V lost 2 bases to trimming and J lost 5 bases; unmatched junction nucleotides: 21. The CDR3 sequence is 20 residues long. CDR3 sequence: CASSELSLTRGGAGSETQYF. CDR3 bases: TGTGCCAGCAGTGAACTAAGCCTTACTCGCGGGGGGGCGGGGTCGGAGACCCAGTACTTC.

This chain uses TRBV27 with TRBJ1-1; the match to TRBD1 covers 7 bases. There are 20 residues in the CDR3. Losses at the gene ends were 6 bases for V and 0 bases for J; bases not matched to a gene: 22. Germline V gene lookup returns CDR1 MNHEY and CDR2 SMNVEV (reference sequence). The CDR3 here is CASRMVGQLPLKPLNTEAFF. The CDR3 bases are TGTGCCAGCAGGATGGTGGGACAGCTCCCTCTCAAGCCCTTGAACACTGAAGCTTTCTTT.

The chain is built from TRBV27 and TRBJ1-2; weak D call: TRBD1 (6 bases). The V end was cut by 5 bases, the J end by 7 bases, with 20 bases between. The germline V gene has CDR1 MNHEY and CDR2 SMNVEV (reference sequence). The CDR3 length is 15 residues. In nucleotides, the CDR3 is TGTGCCAGCAGTCCCAGGGCGGACAGTCCGGGTGGCTACACCTTC. It codes for CASSPRADSPGGYTF.

The chain uses TRBV3-1 (or the pseudogene TRBV3-2) and TRBJ1-2; 9 nucleotides match TRBD1. CDR1 LGHDT and CDR2 YNNKEL come from the germline V gene (reference sequence). The CDR3 loop spans 12 amino acids. V was pared by 6 bases and J by 7 bases, with 3 bases of the junction left unmatched. The CDR3 loop is CASRQGAGGYTF. The CDR3 DNA reads as TGTGCCAGCAGACAGGGGGCTGGTGGCTACACCTTC.

J is TRBJ2-7 and V is TRBV6-6, with TRBD1 matching over 7 bases. This CDR3 is built from 14 residues. Germline assignment: CDR1 MNHNY and CDR2 SVGAGI (reference sequence). V trimming: 6 bases; J trimming: 2 bases; junction bases outside the gene matches: 7. The CDR3 spells CASRPRQGPYEQYF. The CDR3 bases are TGTGCCAGCAGACCACGACAGGGTCCCTACGAGCAGTACTTC.

The chain employs TRBV5-1 and TRBJ2-2; 8 bases map to TRBD1. From germline, CDR1 is SGHRS and CDR2 YFSETQ. This CDR3 is built from 15 residues. With 4 bases clipped from V and 0 bases from J, the junction kept 2 bases outside the gene matches. In nucleotides, the CDR3 is TGCGCCAGCAGCCGGACAGGGACGAACACCGGGGAGCTGTTTTTT. Amino acids: CASSRTGTNTGELFF.

In its sample, this clone was seen a few times. J is TRBJ1-2 and V is TRBV4-2; D is undetermined. CDR3 length: 14 amino acids. The V end was cut by 1 base, the J end by 7 bases, with 13 bases between. Germline V lookup: CDR1 LGHNA, CDR2 YNFKEQ. The CDR3 loop reads CASSQGQAEGGYTF. CDR3 bases: TGTGCCAGCAGCCAAGGGCAGGCCGAGGGTGGCTACACCTTC.

This clone was found once. The chain links TRBV11-2 to TRBJ2-6; tentatively, D is TRBD2 (5 bases). The V gene's germline CDR1 is SGHAT and CDR2 FQNNGV. V dropped 4 bases and J dropped 0 bases, with 19 bases sitting between them. This CDR3 region has 19 residues. The CDR3 sequence: CASSSPEGRLSSGANVLTF. CDR3 sequence (DNA): TGTGCCAGCAGCTCCCCCGAGGGCAGACTGAGCTCTGGGGCCAACGTCCTGACTTTC.

The V call is TRBV19, the J call TRBJ1-2, with a weak D call TRBD1 (6 bases). The length of the CDR3 is 15 residues. V was shortened by 3 bases and J by 4 bases, with 15 bases between the two germline ends. Germline CDR1 LNHDA, CDR2 SQIVND (reference sequence). This chain's CDR3 is CASSIGQGRGYGYTF. The DNA for the CDR3 is TGTGCCAGTAGTATCGGGCAGGGGAGGGGCTATGGCTACACCTTC.

J is TRBJ1-5 and V is TRBV12-3 or TRBV12-4; D uncertain. The CDR3 length is 13 residues. V was pared by 1 base and J by 7 bases, with 8 bases between. CDR3 nucleotides: TGTGCCAGCAGTTTAGAGCTGTCCCAGCCCCAGCATTTT. This translates into CASSLELSQPQHF.

The chain links TRBV9 to TRBJ1-2; D may be TRBD1 (5 bases). V lost 0 bases and J 4 bases, leaving 13 bases between the germline ends. Germline CDR1 and CDR2: SGDLS and YYNGEE. The CDR3 is made up of 15 amino acids. As DNA, the CDR3 is TGTGCCAGCAGCGTAGGACAGAGTCTTGGCTATGGCTACACCTTC. This gives the protein CASSVGQSLGYGYTF.

V gene TRBV13 combines with J gene TRBJ2-7; D possibly corresponds to TRBD1 (6 bases). The V gene's germline CDR1 is PRHDT and CDR2 FYEKMQ (reference sequence). V was cut by 4 bases and J by 5 bases, with 15 bases left in between. CDR3 length: 14 amino acids. CDR3 nucleotide sequence: TGTGCCAGCAGCTCCCCTCCAGGGGTCCACGAGCAGTACTTC. Amino acid sequence: CASSSPPGVHEQYF.

The chain recombines TRBV24-1 with TRBJ1-5, with D hard to call. The V end lost 4 bases, the J end lost 6 bases, and 12 bases lay between the germline ends. The germline V gene encodes CDR1 KGHDR and CDR2 SFDVKD. CDR3 length: 14 residues. This CDR3 is CATSDPGVSQPQHF. The CDR3 DNA reads TGTGCCACCAGTGACCCGGGAGTTTCTCAGCCCCAGCATTTT.

The chain uses TRBV5-1 and TRBJ1-6; TRBD1 aligns across 8 bases. Germline trimming cut 4 bases from V and 8 bases from J; bases unmatched to any gene: 11. CDR1 is SGHRS, CDR2 YFSETQ, per germline. This CDR3 has 16 residues. The CDR3 nucleotides read TGCGCCAGCAGCGGGACAGGAAGGGGTGGCGATTCACCCCTCCACTTT. Its protein is CASSGTGRGGDSPLHF.

The chain links TRBV7-8 to TRBJ2-7; TRBD1 might be the D (5 bases). Germline V gene data show CDR1 as SGHVS and CDR2 as FQNEAQ. The CDR3 spans 14 residues. The V end lost 4 bases, the J end lost 0 bases, and 10 bases lay between the germline ends. CDR3 sequence (DNA): TGTGCCAGCAGCTCCGGACACCGCTCCTACGAGCAGTACTTC. Translation: CASSSGHRSYEQYF.

This chain uses TRBV7-9 with TRBJ2-3, with 7 bases lining up with TRBD1. The germline CDR1 and CDR2 sequences are SEHNR and FQNEAQ (reference sequence). Trimming removed 1 base from V and 3 bases from J; junction bases left unmatched: 10. This CDR3 is built from 17 residues. CDR3 DNA sequence: TGTGCCAGCAGCTTAGAGAAAAGGGCCAGGGGGACAGATACGCAGTATTTT. Translating it yields CASSLEKRARGTDTQYF. The full variable domain, its missing parts supplied by reference TRBV7-9 and TRBJ2-3, is DTGVSQNPRHKITKRGQNVTFRCDPISEHNRLYWYRQTLGQGPEFLTYFQNEAQLEKSRLLSDRFSAERPKGSFSTLEIQRTEQGDSAMYLCASSLEKRARGTDTQYFGPGTRLTVL.